The rows below give T cell receptor beta chains drawn from one sample of a study of graft-versus-host responses after intestinal transplantation. Measured with immunoSEQ multiplex PCR; TCRdb has only the in-frame clones, and not every one. The table lists about 6,400 clones, roughly four fifths of them singletons, with 7.6% in the top ten. This specimen consisted of ileum tissue, obtained approximately 290 days after intestinal transplant. The origin of the receptors is a human patient who received an intestinal transplant, so some T cells may come from the graft donor. Both conserved end residues are part of each CDR3. The D gene is left open where the match is weak. Not all rows give a size; the values are once, few, many and, for expanded clones, a class.

TRBJ2-1 TRBV2 - - TGTGCCAGCAGTGATTTCAATGAGCAGTTCTTC CASSDFNEQFF
TRBJ2-1 TRBV6-6 few - TGTGCCAGCAGTTTCTTTAAGGGCCTAGGTGAGCAGTTCTTC CASSFFKGLGEQFF
TRBJ2-7 TRBV4-3 - TRBD2 TGCGCCAGCAGCCAAGTCCTCGGGGGGGTTTACGAGCAGTACTTC CASSQVLGGVYEQYF
TRBJ2-7 TRBV6-5 - - TGTGCCAGCAGTTACTCGGAGGGACCCTCCTACGAGCAGTACTTC CASSYSEGPSYEQYF
TRBJ1-5 TRBV6-1 - - TGTGCCAGCAGTGAAGCTTCAGGGTACCAGCCCCAGCATTTT CASSEASGYQPQHF
TRBJ2-7 TRBV7-2 - - TGTGCCAGCAGCTTAGCGGGAGTCTTCTACGAGCAGTACTTC CASSLAGVFYEQYF
TRBJ2-7 TRBV6-5 few - TGTGCCAGCAGTTACTCGAGGGCCCGGGACTACGAGCAGTACTTC CASSYSRARDYEQYF
TRBJ2-5 TRBV5-4 - - TGTGCCAGCAGTTCCGGGACCGAAGAGACCCAGTACTTC CASSSGTEETQYF
TRBJ1-1 TRBV29-1 - TRBD1 TGCAGCGTTTGGGGACAGGGGGGAACTGAAGCTTTCTTT CSVWGQGGTEAFF
TRBJ2-5 TRBV11-2 - TRBD1 TGTGCCAGCAGCCTGATCATTTCCGAGGGACGGACAGGGACCCAGTACTTC CASSLIISEGRTGTQYF
TRBJ1-1 TRBV6-6 few - TGTGCCAGCAGTTACACAGTAGGTAGCACTGAAGCTTTCTTT CASSYTVGSTEAFF
TRBJ2-6 TRBV7-9 - - TGTGCCAGCAGCCACACGGATGGCGGGTTTGCTAATGGGGCCAACGTCCTGACTTTC CASSHTDGGFANGANVLTF
TRBJ2-7 TRBV6-5 once - TGTGCCAGCAGTTACTCGAGGTTCACCGGGGGCTACGAGCAGTACTTC CASSYSRFTGGYEQYF
TRBJ2-1 TRBV21-1 - - TGTGCCAGCGTTCACAGGGGACCCTACAATGAGCAGTTCTTC CASVHRGPYNEQFF
TRBJ2-4 TRBV5-6 - - TGTGCCAGCAGCTTGGACGGACGCCCCACGTCGGAGTACTTC CASSLDGRPTSEYF
TRBJ2-5 TRBV7-2 - - TGTGCCAGCAGCCAGGACAGACTACAAGAGACCCAGTACTTC CASSQDRLQETQYF
TRBJ2-5 TRBV6-1 few - TGTGCCAGCAGTCATTGGACAGACCAAGAGACCCAGTACTTC CASSHWTDQETQYF
TRBJ2-3 TRBV6-1 - - TGTGCCAGCAATCCGACAGGCTGCACAGATACGCAGTATTTT CASNPTGCTDTQYF
TRBJ2-1 TRBV9 few - TGTGCCAGCAGCGTAGGAAGGCTAGCGTCCAATGAGCAGTTCTTC CASSVGRLASNEQFF
TRBJ1-5 TRBV5-5 - - TGTGCCAGCAGCTTGGAGGTGAATTTTCAGCCCCAGCATTTT CASSLEVNFQPQHF
TRBJ2-5 TRBV13 - - TGTGCCAGCAGCTTACAGGGGGAGACCCAGTACTTC CASSLQGETQYF
TRBJ1-4 TRBV6-5 few - TGTGCCAGCAGTGATGGAGGGGATTGGGAAAAACTGTTTTTT CASSDGGDWEKLFF
TRBJ1-2 TRBV23-1 few - TGCGCCAGCAGGCACAGGAGCTATGGCTACACCTTC CASRHRSYGYTF
TRBJ2-7 TRBV6-5 - TRBD1 TGTGCCAGCAGTTCGGGACAGGGAGAGTGCTACGAGCAGTACTTC CASSSGQGECYEQYF
TRBJ1-5 TRBV18 - - TGTGCCAGCTCACCACCGGGGCGGGAGGGGAATCAGCCCCAGCATTTT CASSPPGREGNQPQHF
TRBJ1-3 TRBV5-1 - - TGCGCCAGCAGCTTGGAAGGGGCGGGTGGAAACACCATATATTTT CASSLEGAGGNTIYF
TRBJ1-3 TRBV28 - - TGTGCCAGCAGTTTTTCCGCGCGGGAGCCAGCGGGGTTAGGTAACACCATATATTTT CASSFSAREPAGLGNTIYF
TRBJ1-2 TRBV5-4 - - TGTGCCAGCAGCTTAAGTCAGGGATTAGTACTGAGGAACTATGGCTACACCTTC CASSLSQGLVLRNYGYTF
TRBJ2-1 TRBV6-4 - - TGTGCCAGCAGTGAAAGGACAAACAATGAGCAGTTCTTC CASSERTNNEQFF
TRBJ2-1 TRBV28 - TRBD1 TGTGCCAGCAGTATACCGGGACAGGGGACCGTGTTCTTC CASSIPGQGTVFF
TRBJ2-5 TRBV4-2 few TRBD2 TGTGCCAGCAGCCAAGAGCGGGGGGGCCAAGAGACCCAGTACTTC CASSQERGGQETQYF
TRBJ1-1 TRBV6-5 - - TGTGCCAGCAAGGTAGGGGGGGACACTGAAGCTTTCTTT CASKVGGDTEAFF
TRBJ2-7 TRBV10-2 - - TGCGCCAGCAGTCTGGGTGGGAATCCCTACGAGCAGTACTTC CASSLGGNPYEQYF
TRBJ2-5 TRBV18 - - TGTGCCAGCTCACCTGCTAGCGATGGGGTCCAGTACTTC CASSPASDGVQYF
TRBJ1-2 TRBV29-1 - TRBD1 TGCAGCGTTGAGATCCCCGGGACAGGGGCCTATGGCTACACCTTC CSVEIPGTGAYGYTF
TRBJ2-5 TRBV11-1 - - TGTGCCAGCAGCTCACCCCAGGGGTTGTTTGATTTACAAGAGACCCAGTACTTC CASSSPQGLFDLQETQYF
TRBJ2-1 TRBV28 - TRBD2 TGTGCCAGCCTCGTTAGCGGGTCCTACAATGAGCAGTTCTTC CASLVSGSYNEQFF
TRBJ1-2 TRBV25-1 - TRBD1 TGTGCCAGCAGTGAGACAGGGGACTATGGCTACACCTTC CASSETGDYGYTF
TRBJ2-1 TRBV23-1 few - TGCGCCAGCAGTCACTCGGGTTTTAGCGTCCGCTCCTACAATGAGCAGTTCTTC CASSHSGFSVRSYNEQFF
TRBJ2-1 TRBV2 - - TGTGCCAGCATAATCGACAATGAGCAGTTCTTC CASIIDNEQFF
TRBJ1-2 TRBV7-2 - - TGTGCCAGCAGCTTAAGGTTGACAGATGGCTACACCTTC CASSLRLTDGYTF
TRBJ2-4 TRBV5-5 - TRBD1 TGTGCCAGCAGCCCTGGGACAGGTAGCGAAAACATTCAGTACTTC CASSPGTGSENIQYF
TRBJ2-7 TRBV28 few - TGTGCCAGCAGTTTTAGCAGCTTGGCCTACGAGCAGTACTTC CASSFSSLAYEQYF
TRBJ2-7 TRBV19 - TRBD2 TGTGCCAGTAGTAGGATCAGCGGGGATGAGCAGTACTTC CASSRISGDEQYF
TRBJ1-1 TRBV6-6 - - TGTGCCAGCAGCCTCGACAGGAGCCCTGAAGCTTTCTTT CASSLDRSPEAFF
TRBJ1-2 TRBV6-4 once TRBD1 TGTGCCAGCAGTGATTTAGACAGGGCCCGCGGCTACACCTTC CASSDLDRARGYTF
TRBJ2-5 TRBV28 - TRBD1 TGTGCCAGCAGCTTGGACAGGAGAGAGACCCAGTACTTC CASSLDRRETQYF
TRBJ2-1 TRBV11-3 - - TGTGCCAGCAGCCTGGGACGGTTCAATGAGCAGTTCTTC CASSLGRFNEQFF
TRBJ1-1 TRBV18 - - TGTGCCAGCTCACCAGTTTGGGACCCGAACACTGAAGCTTTCTTT CASSPVWDPNTEAFF
TRBJ1-2 TRBV6-1 - - TGTGCCAGCAGTCCCCCGTTTAACTATGGCTACACCTTC CASSPPFNYGYTF
TRBJ2-5 TRBV10-1 once TRBD1 TGCGCCAGCAGTTTCCGGGACAGGCTCCAAGAGACCCAGTACTTC CASSFRDRLQETQYF